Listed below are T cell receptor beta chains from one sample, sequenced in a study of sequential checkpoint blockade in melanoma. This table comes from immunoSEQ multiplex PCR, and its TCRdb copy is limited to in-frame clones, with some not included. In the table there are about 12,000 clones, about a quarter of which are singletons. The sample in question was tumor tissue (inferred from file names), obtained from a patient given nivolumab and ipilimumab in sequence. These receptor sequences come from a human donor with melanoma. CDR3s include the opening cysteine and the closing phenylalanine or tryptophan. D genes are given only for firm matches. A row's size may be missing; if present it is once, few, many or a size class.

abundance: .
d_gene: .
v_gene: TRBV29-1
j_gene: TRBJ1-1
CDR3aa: CSVAVTVYEAFF
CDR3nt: TGCAGCGTTGCGGTGACCGTTTACGAGGCTTTCTTT

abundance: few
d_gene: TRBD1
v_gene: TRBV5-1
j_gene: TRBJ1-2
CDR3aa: CASSLVTGDNEGYTF
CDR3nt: TGCGCCAGCAGCTTGGTTACAGGGGATAACGAAGGCTACACCTTC

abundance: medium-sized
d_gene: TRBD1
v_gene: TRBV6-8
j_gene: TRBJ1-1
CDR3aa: CASSPKQGATEAFF
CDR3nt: TGTGCCAGCTCTCCTAAGCAGGGGGCAACTGAAGCTTTCTTT

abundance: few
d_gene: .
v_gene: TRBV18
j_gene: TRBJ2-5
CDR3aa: CASSPNQETQYF
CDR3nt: TGTGCCAGCTCACCCAACCAAGAGACCCAGTACTTC

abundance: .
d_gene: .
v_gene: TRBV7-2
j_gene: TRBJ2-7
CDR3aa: CASSLATNYEQYF
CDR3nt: TGTGCCAGCAGCTTAGCCACGAACTACGAGCAGTACTTC

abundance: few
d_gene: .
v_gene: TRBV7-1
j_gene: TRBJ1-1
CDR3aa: CASSLAIIGQQNTEAFF
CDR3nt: TGTGCCAGCAGCTTGGCCATTATAGGACAGCAGAACACTGAAGCTTTCTTT

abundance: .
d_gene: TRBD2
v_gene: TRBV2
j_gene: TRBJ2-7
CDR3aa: CASTGGGARNEQYF
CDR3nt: TGTGCCAGCACGGGAGGGGGGGCTAGGAACGAGCAGTACTTC

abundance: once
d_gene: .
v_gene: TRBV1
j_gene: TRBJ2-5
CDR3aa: CTSKGRGETQYF
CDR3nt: TGCACCAGCAAGGGCCGGGGAGAGACCCAGTACTTC

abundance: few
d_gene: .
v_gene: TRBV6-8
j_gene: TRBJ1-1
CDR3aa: CASSYRTAGMNTEAFF
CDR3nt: TGTGCCAGCAGTTATAGGACAGCGGGCATGAACACTGAAGCTTTCTTT

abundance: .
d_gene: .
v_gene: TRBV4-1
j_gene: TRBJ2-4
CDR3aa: CASSQGWGTLAKNIQYF
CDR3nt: TGCGCCAGCAGCCAAGGATGGGGTACTCTAGCCAAAAACATTCAGTACTTC

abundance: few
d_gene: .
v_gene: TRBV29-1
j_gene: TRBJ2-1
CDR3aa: CSVGVAAYNEQFF
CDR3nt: TGCAGCGTGGGAGTAGCCGCGTACAATGAGCAGTTCTTC

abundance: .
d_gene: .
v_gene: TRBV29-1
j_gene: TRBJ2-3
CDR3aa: CSVEGGTDTQYF
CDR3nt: TGCAGCGTTGAAGGGGGAACAGATACGCAGTATTTT

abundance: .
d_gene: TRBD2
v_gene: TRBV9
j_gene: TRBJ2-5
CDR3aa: CASRGTSGVQETQYF
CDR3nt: TGTGCCAGCAGAGGGACTAGCGGGGTCCAAGAGACCCAGTACTTC

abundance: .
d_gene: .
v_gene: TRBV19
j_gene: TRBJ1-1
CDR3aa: CASRYHLAADYTTEAFF
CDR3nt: TGTGCCAGTAGATATCATCTGGCGGCAGACTACACGACTGAAGCTTTCTTT

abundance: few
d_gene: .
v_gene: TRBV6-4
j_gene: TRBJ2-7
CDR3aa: CASSLGYEQYF
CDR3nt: TGTGCCAGCAGTCTCGGCTACGAGCAGTACTTC

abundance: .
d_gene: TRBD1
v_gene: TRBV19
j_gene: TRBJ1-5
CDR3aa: CASSKRQGATTSNQPQHF
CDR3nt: TGTGCCAGTAGTAAGCGTCAGGGGGCGACTACTAGCAATCAGCCCCAGCATTTT

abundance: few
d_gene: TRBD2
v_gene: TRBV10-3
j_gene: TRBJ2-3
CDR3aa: CAISEFVTSGGGTDTQYF
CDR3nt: TGTGCCATCAGTGAGTTTGTGACTAGCGGGGGGGGCACAGATACGCAGTATTTT

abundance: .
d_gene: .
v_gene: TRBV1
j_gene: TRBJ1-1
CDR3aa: CASSQEAGWTEAFF
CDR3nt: TGCGCCAGCAGCCAGGAGGCAGGATGGACTGAAGCTTTCTTT

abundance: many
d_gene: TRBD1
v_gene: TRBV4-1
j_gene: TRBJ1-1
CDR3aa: CASSPHRGGGTEAFF
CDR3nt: TGCGCCAGCAGCCCGCACAGGGGCGGAGGCACTGAAGCTTTCTTT

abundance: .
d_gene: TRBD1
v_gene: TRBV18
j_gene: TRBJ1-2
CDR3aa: CASSPPTGAGWGYGYTF
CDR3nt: TGTGCCAGCTCACCACCGACAGGGGCCGGTTGGGGCTATGGCTACACCTTC

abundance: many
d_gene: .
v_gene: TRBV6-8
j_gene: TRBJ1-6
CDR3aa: CASSIDRPYSPLHF
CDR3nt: TGTGCCAGCAGCATCGACAGGCCCTATTCACCCCTCCACTTT

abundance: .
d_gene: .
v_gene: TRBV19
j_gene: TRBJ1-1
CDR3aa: CASTSGREAFF
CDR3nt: TGTGCCAGTACCTCAGGGCGTGAAGCTTTCTTT

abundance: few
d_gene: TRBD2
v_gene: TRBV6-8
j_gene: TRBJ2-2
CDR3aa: CANSGTSDTGELFF
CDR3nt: TGTGCCAATTCCGGGACTAGCGACACCGGGGAGCTGTTTTTT

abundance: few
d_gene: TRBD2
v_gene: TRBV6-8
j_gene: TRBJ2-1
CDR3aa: CASMGGGGTYNEQFF
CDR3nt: TGTGCCAGCATGGGTGGCGGGGGGACCTACAATGAGCAGTTCTTC

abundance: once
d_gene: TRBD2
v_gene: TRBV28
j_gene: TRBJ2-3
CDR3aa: CASSRRFGAGGASTDTQYF
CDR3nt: TGTGCCAGCAGCCGCCGATTCGGCGCGGGGGGTGCTAGCACAGATACGCAGTATTTT

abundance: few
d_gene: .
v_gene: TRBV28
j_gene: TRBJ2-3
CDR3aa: CASIDGGAGPTDTQYF
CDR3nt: TGTGCCAGCATAGACGGAGGCGCGGGTCCCACAGATACGCAGTATTTT

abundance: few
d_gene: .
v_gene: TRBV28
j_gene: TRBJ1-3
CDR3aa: CASRPVRLQKRSGNTIYF
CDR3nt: TGTGCCAGCAGACCAGTCCGCCTACAGAAACGTTCTGGAAACACCATATATTTT

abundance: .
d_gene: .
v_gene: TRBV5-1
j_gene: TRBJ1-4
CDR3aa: CASSSGQTSTNEKLFF
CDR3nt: TGCGCCAGCAGCTCTGGACAGACCTCAACTAATGAAAAACTGTTTTTT

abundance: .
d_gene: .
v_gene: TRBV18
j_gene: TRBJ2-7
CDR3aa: CASSPHTGTHSYEQYF
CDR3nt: TGTGCCAGCTCACCCCATACCGGGACCCACTCCTACGAGCAGTACTTC

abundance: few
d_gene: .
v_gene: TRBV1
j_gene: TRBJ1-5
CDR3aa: CASSQDGTGVIGQPQHF
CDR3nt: TGCGCCAGCAGCCAAGACGGGACAGGGGTGATTGGCCAGCCCCAGCATTTT

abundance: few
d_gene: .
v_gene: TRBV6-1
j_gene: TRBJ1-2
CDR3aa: CASSEWQGNYGYTF
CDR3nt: TGTGCCAGCAGTGAATGGCAGGGGAACTATGGCTACACCTTC

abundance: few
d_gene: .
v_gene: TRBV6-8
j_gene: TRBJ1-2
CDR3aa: CASTGPWNYGYTF
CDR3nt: TGTGCCAGCACTGGCCCCTGGAACTATGGCTACACCTTC

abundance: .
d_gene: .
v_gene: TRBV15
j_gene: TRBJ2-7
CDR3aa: CATSRVTGLIYEQYF
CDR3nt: TGTGCCACCAGCAGAGTTACAGGGCTGATCTACGAGCAGTACTTC

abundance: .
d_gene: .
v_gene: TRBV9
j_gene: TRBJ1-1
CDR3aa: CASSWAANTEAFF
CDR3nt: TGTGCCAGCAGCTGGGCCGCGAACACTGAAGCTTTCTTT

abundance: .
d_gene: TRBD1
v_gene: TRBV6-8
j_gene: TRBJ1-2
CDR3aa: CASSRQGARDGYTF
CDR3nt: TGTGCCAGCAGTAGACAGGGAGCGCGGGACGGCTACACCTTC

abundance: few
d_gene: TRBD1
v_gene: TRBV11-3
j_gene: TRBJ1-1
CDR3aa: CASSDTGGGTEAFF
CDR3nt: TGTGCCAGCAGCGACACAGGGGGCGGCACTGAAGCTTTCTTT

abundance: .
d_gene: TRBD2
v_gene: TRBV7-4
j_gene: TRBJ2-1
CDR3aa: CASSLLSGGSSYNEQFF
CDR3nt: TGTGCCAGCAGCTTACTGAGCGGGGGGAGCTCCTACAATGAGCAGTTCTTC

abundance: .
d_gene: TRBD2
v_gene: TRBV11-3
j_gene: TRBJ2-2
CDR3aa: CASSLTAGPGGYTGELFF
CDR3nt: TGTGCCAGCAGCTTAACCGCAGGGCCCGGGGGGTACACCGGGGAGCTGTTTTTT

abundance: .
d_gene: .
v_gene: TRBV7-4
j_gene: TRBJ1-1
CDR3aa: CASSLTPNTEAFF
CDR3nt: TGTGCCAGCAGCTTAACTCCTAACACTGAAGCTTTCTTT

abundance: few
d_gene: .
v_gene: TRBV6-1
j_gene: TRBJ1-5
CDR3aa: CASSEAGWTQHF
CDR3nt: TGTGCCAGCAGTGAAGCGGGTTGGACCCAGCATTTT

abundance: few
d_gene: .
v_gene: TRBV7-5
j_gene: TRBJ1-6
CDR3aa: CASSSSSNPGAPTSPLHF
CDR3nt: TGTGCCAGCAGCTCCAGCTCTAATCCCGGTGCACCAACATCACCCCTCCACTTT

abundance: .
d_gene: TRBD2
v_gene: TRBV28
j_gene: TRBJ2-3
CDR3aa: CASRAGGRTDTQYF
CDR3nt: TGTGCCAGCAGAGCGGGGGGGCGCACAGATACGCAGTATTTT

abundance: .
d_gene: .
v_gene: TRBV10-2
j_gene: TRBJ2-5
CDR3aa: CASSKQGLGQTQYF
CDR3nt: TGCGCCAGCAGTAAACAGGGTCTGGGTCAGACCCAGTACTTC

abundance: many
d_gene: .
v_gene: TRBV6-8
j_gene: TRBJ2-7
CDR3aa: CASSYDSYEQYF
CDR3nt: TGTGCCAGCAGTTACGACAGCTACGAGCAGTACTTC

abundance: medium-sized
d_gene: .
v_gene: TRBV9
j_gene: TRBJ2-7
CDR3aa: CASSVAGAYEQYF
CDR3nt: TGTGCCAGCAGCGTAGCGGGGGCCTACGAGCAGTACTTC

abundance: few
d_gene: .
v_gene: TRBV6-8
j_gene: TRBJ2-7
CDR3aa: CASSSLTGEQYF
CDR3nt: TGTGCCAGCAGCTCGCTTACGGGCGAGCAGTACTTC

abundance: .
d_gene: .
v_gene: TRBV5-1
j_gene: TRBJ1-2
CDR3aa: CASSLRGQNYGYTF
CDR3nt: TGCGCCAGCAGCTTACGGGGTCAGAACTATGGCTACACCTTC

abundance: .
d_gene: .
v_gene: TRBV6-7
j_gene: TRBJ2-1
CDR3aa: CASSLRGVEQFF
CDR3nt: TGTGCCAGCAGTTTAAGGGGTGTTGAGCAGTTCTTC

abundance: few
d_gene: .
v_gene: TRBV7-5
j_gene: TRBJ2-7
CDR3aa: CASSWGGEVAENEQYF
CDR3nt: TGTGCCAGCAGCTGGGGGGGCGAGGTAGCGGAAAACGAGCAGTACTTC

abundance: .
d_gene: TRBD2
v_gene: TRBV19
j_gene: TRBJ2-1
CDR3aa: CASSRLAGGEQFF
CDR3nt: TGTGCCAGTAGTCGGCTAGCGGGGGGTGAGCAGTTCTTC

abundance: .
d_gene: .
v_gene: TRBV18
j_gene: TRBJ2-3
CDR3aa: CASSSSTDTQYF
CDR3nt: TGTGCCAGCTCAAGCAGCACAGATACGCAGTATTTT

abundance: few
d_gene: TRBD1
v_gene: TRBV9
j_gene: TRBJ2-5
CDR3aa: CASSVGDSETQYF
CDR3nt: TGTGCCAGCAGCGTAGGGGACAGTGAGACCCAGTACTTC

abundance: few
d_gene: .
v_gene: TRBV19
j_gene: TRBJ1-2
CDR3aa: CASSILGGAPVYGYTF
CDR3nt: TGTGCCAGTAGTATATTAGGAGGGGCTCCCGTCTATGGCTACACCTTC

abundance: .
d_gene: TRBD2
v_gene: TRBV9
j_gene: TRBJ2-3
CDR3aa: CASSLGLAGTTDTQYF
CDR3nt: TGTGCCAGCAGCCTCGGACTAGCGGGGACCACAGATACGCAGTATTTT